The next 20 T cell receptor beta chains were all read from a single sample in a study of cytomegalovirus exposure and HLA in healthy donors. TCRdb keeps only in-frame clones here, not all; method: immunoSEQ multiplex PCR. The table lists roughly 240,000 clones, 80% to 90% of them singletons, with about 3% in the top ten. Specimen: PBMCs. Receptor source: a man between 18 and 29 years old in good health and CMV-seronegative.

This chain joins TRBV7-2 and TRBJ2-1, with 7 positions matching TRBD2. The CDR3 runs to 15 residues. Unmatched junction bases numbered 13, after V lost 5 bases and J lost 9 bases. Looked up from germline, CDR1 is SGHTA and CDR2 is FQGNSA. The CDR3 DNA follows: TGTGCCAGCAGCCCCTTAGGGCGGGAGCAGAGTGAGCAGTTCTTC. As protein: CASSPLGREQSEQFF.

This clone was recorded once. J is TRBJ2-1 and V is TRBV28; 10 nucleotides match TRBD2. The germline V gene encodes CDR1 MDHEN and CDR2 SYDVKM. The CDR3 loop spans 15 amino acids. J was trimmed by 9 bases and V by 3 bases; bases with no gene match: 8. The CDR3 is CASSLGGLAYGEQFF. The CDR3, as DNA: TGTGCCAGCAGTTTGGGGGGACTAGCGTATGGTGAGCAGTTCTTC.

This clone was seen a single time. This chain uses TRBV11-3 with TRBJ1-1; D perhaps matches TRBD1 (5 bases). Germline V lookup: CDR1 SGHNT, CDR2 YENEEA. V lost 5 bases, J lost 0 bases, and 13 bases lay in between. This CDR3 has 15 amino acids. In DNA, the CDR3 is TGTGCCAGCAGCGACGACAGACTCGTGAACACTGAAGCTTTCTTT. Amino acid sequence: CASSDDRLVNTEAFF.

The V gene is TRBV7-9, the J gene TRBJ2-3; D not resolved. Trimming took 1 base from V and 4 from J, leaving 3 bases between them. Germline V lookup: CDR1 SEHNR, CDR2 FQNEAQ (reference sequence). The CDR3 runs 12 residues. The CDR3 loop reads CASSLGADTQYF. CDR3 in DNA: TGTGCCAGCAGCTTAGGAGCAGATACGCAGTATTTT.

The chain carries TRBV15 and TRBJ2-3; D remains ambiguous. From germline, CDR1 is LNHNV and CDR2 YYDKDF (reference sequence). This CDR3 contains 12 residues. The V gene lost 9 bases and the J gene lost 1 base, with 8 bases spanning the gap. The CDR3 loop is CATSLRTDTQYF. CDR3 sequence (DNA): TGTGCCACATCACTCCGCACAGATACGCAGTATTTT.

This clone was observed a handful of times. This chain links TRBV27 with TRBJ2-3; D remains unclear. Looked up from germline, CDR1 is MNHEY and CDR2 is SMNVEV (reference sequence). CDR3 length: 11 amino acids. V was pared by 7 bases and J by 9 bases, with 11 bases between. CDR3 in DNA: TGTGCCAGCACCCTCCGAGGAACGCAGTATTTT. This gives the protein CASTLRGTQYF.

The chain employs TRBV28 and TRBJ2-1; D call uncertain. The CDR3 length is 16 residues. V dropped 4 bases and J dropped 3 bases, with 16 bases sitting between them. The germline V gene encodes CDR1 MDHEN and CDR2 SYDVKM. Here the CDR3 DNA reads TGTGCCAGCAGTTCCTTCTCTGGCCTCAACTACAATGAGCAGTTCTTC. Its protein is CASSSFSGLNYNEQFF.

This chain links TRBV27 with TRBJ1-1, with 7 bases lining up with TRBD1. Germline V lookup: CDR1 MNHEY, CDR2 SMNVEV (reference sequence). V was clipped by 4 bases and J by 6 bases; unmatched bases: 5. There are 13 residues in the CDR3. This CDR3 reads CASSSGGGAEAFF. DNA of the CDR3: TGTGCCAGCAGTTCAGGGGGAGGCGCTGAAGCTTTCTTT.

The rearrangement links TRBV5-1 to TRBJ2-4, with TRBD2 as a possible D gene (6 bases). Trimming took 0 bases from V and 9 from J, leaving 13 bases between them. The CDR3 is 14 amino acids. Germline assignment: CDR1 SGHRS and CDR2 YFSETQ. The CDR3: CASSLDPGALIQYF. The CDR3 DNA is TGCGCCAGCAGCTTGGATCCGGGAGCTCTCATTCAGTACTTC.

The chain uses TRBV2 and TRBJ2-7; 10 bases are a match to TRBD1. The CDR3 runs to 14 residues. Germline-derived CDR1 and CDR2 are SNHLY and FYNNEI. Trimming cost V 6 bases and J 6 bases; bases outside gene matches: 8. The CDR3 sequence is CASRRDRGGGEQYF. Written as DNA, the CDR3 is TGTGCCAGCAGGCGGGACAGGGGAGGTGGCGAGCAGTACTTC.

V and J are TRBV5-1 and TRBJ2-5; D is perhaps TRBD2 (5 bases). Germline V CDR1 and CDR2: SGHRS, YFSETQ. The CDR3 is 14 residues long. V dropped 2 bases and J dropped 5 bases, with 13 bases sitting between them. The CDR3 reads CASSFRPGWETQYF. Written as DNA, the CDR3 is TGCGCCAGCAGCTTCCGGCCGGGGTGGGAGACCCAGTACTTC.

This chain joins TRBV19 and TRBJ2-2; 13 positions match TRBD2. Germline trimming cut 5 bases from V and 4 bases from J; bases unmatched to any gene: 4. CDR3 length: 16 amino acids. CDR1 is LNHDA and CDR2 is SQIVND in the germline V gene (reference sequence). The CDR3 is CASSGGLAGFTGELFF. DNA for the CDR3: TGTGCCAGTAGTGGGGGACTAGCGGGATTCACCGGGGAGCTGTTTTTT.

This clone was detected a few times. This sequence joins TRBV2 and TRBJ1-2; D perhaps matches TRBD1 (6 bases). V was pared by 10 bases and J by 8 bases, with 17 bases between. In germline, CDR1 is SNHLY, CDR2 FYNNEI. The CDR3 runs to 12 residues. The CDR3 DNA sequence: TGTGCCAACCCCAGGGGATCGGGGGGCTACACCTTC. Its translation: CANPRGSGGYTF.

The rearrangement links TRBV4-1 to TRBJ1-2, with 7 nucleotides matching TRBD1. CDR1 is MGHRA and CDR2 is YSYEKL in the germline V gene. J lost 7 bases, V lost 6 bases, and 11 bases had no gene match. The CDR3 consists of 14 residues. The CDR3 DNA sequence: TGCGCCAGCAGTCTTCAAGGGGGCTTTTCTGGCTACACCTTC. As protein: CASSLQGGFSGYTF.

The chain uses TRBV9 and TRBJ2-1; TRBD1 matches 9 bases. CDR3 length: 13 amino acids. V shed 7 bases, J shed 8 bases, and the junction held 7 bases outside the gene matches. Germline values: CDR1 SGDLS, CDR2 YYNGEE. The CDR3 region is CASEGQGFYEQFF. The CDR3 bases are TGTGCCAGCGAGGGACAGGGTTTTTATGAGCAGTTCTTC.

The CDR3 bases are TGTGCCAGCAGCTTAGCCCTAACTTCACCCCTCCACTTT. It is translated as CASSLALTSPLHF. The V call is TRBV7-9, the J call TRBJ1-6; D is unclear. Deletions cut 0 bases from V and 9 bases from J, with 6 bases between. Looked up from germline, CDR1 is SEHNR and CDR2 is FQNEAQ (reference sequence). The CDR3 totals 13 residues.

The rearrangement links TRBV2 to TRBJ1-1, with D perhaps TRBD1 (5 bases). The CDR3 runs 15 residues. Germline V lookup: CDR1 SNHLY, CDR2 FYNNEI. V was cut by 0 bases and J by 11 bases, with 19 bases left in between. The CDR3 DNA reads TGTGCCAGCAGTGAAGCTGGCAGGGAGGGTCTGAGGGCTTTCTTT. Amino acids: CASSEAGREGLRAFF. Full variable domain (missing parts from reference TRBV2 and TRBJ1-1): EPEVTQTPSHQVTQMGQEVILRCVPISNHLYFYWYRQILGQKVEFLVSFYNNEISEKSEIFDDQFSVERPDGSNFTLKIRSTKLEDSAMYFCASSEAGREGLRAFFGQGTRLTVV.

The chain employs TRBV2 and TRBJ2-1, with 7 positions matching TRBD1. Per the germline V gene, CDR1 is SNHLY and CDR2 is FYNNEI. V lost 5 bases, J lost 1 base, and 2 bases stayed unmatched. The CDR3 is 14 residues long. The CDR3 loop reads CASSPDRSYNEQFF. The CDR3 DNA reads TGTGCCAGCAGTCCGGACAGGTCCTACAATGAGCAGTTCTTC. The variable domain in full, completed from reference TRBV2 and TRBJ2-1, reads EPEVTQTPSHQVTQMGQEVILRCVPISNHLYFYWYRQILGQKVEFLVSFYNNEISEKSEIFDDQFSVERPDGSNFTLKIRSTKLEDSAMYFCASSPDRSYNEQFFGPGTRLTVL.

This chain connects TRBV5-5 to TRBJ1-2; the D is unclear. This CDR3 is built from 17 residues. V was pared by 2 bases and J by 7 bases, with 24 bases between. CDR1 is SGHKS, CDR2 YYEKEE, per germline (reference sequence). CDR3 residues: CASSFYLEPTLESGYTF. CDR3 bases: TGTGCCAGCAGCTTTTATCTGGAACCAACCTTGGAGAGTGGCTACACCTTC.

V usage is TRBV30 and J usage is TRBJ2-1; 7 bases are shared with TRBD2. V dropped 0 bases and J dropped 4; count of bases not matched to a gene: 6. The V gene's germline CDR1 is GTSNPN and CDR2 SVGIG (reference sequence). This CDR3 is 15 amino acids long. CDR3: CAWSVPSGRYNEQFF. DNA of the CDR3: TGTGCCTGGAGTGTACCTAGCGGCCGTTACAATGAGCAGTTCTTC. Based on the CDR3 plus reference TRBV30 and TRBJ2-1, the full variable domain is SQTIHQWPATLVQPVGSPLSLECTVEGTSNPNLYWYRQAAGRGLQLLFYSVGIGQISSEVPQNLSASRPQDRQFILSSKKLLLSDSGFYLCAWSVPSGRYNEQFFGPGTRLTVL.